These 27 T cell receptor beta chains share one sample of origin, sequenced in a study of response to subunit inactivated influenza vaccine. TCRdb fed the RT-PCR reads into MiXCR, producing one record per CDR3 protein. In the table there are 450,000 to 600,000 distinct CDR3 sequences, about 15% of which are singletons. Source: CD4+ T cells sorted from PBMCs, taken 23 months after vaccination. The receptors originated from a man aged 50-75 years who received an inactivated influenza vaccine.

This clonotype was counted a few times. This chain links TRBV7-2 with TRBJ2-3; TRBD1 matches at 9 bases. This CDR3 contains 15 residues. The germline gives CDR1 SGHTA, CDR2 FQGNSA. The ends lost 5 bases at V and 4 bases at J; junction bases unmatched: 7. The CDR3 loop is CASSITGGAADTQYF. The CDR3 DNA sequence: TGTGCCAGCAGCATCACAGGGGGCGCGGCAGATACGCAGTATTTT.

V is TRBV15 and J is TRBJ1-1; the D gene is possibly TRBD1 (6 bases). This CDR3 spans 14 amino acids. Trimming stripped 6 bases from V and 1 base from J, with 12 bases between. Germline loops: CDR1 LNHNV, CDR2 YYDKDF (reference sequence). CDR3 loop: CATRTGWGNTEAFF. The CDR3 DNA follows: TGTGCCACCAGGACAGGCTGGGGGAACACTGAAGCTTTCTTT.

This clonotype was picked up many times. V gene TRBV10-3 combines with J gene TRBJ2-7; 11 bases fit TRBD1. The germline gives CDR1 ENHRY, CDR2 SYGVKD. The CDR3 runs 11 residues. The junction had 5 bases not matched to a gene; V was cut back by 10 bases and J by 9 bases. CDR3 in amino acids: CATWTGGGQYF. CDR3 in DNA: TGTGCCACCTGGACAGGGGGCGGGCAGTACTTC.

This clonotype appeared a few times. J is TRBJ2-3 and V is TRBV18, with D hard to call. The V and J ends lost 3 bases and 0 bases respectively, with 7 bases between them. Germline CDR1 KGHSH, CDR2 LQKENI. The CDR3 sequence is 14 residues long. CDR3 protein: CASSPPISTDTQYF. The CDR3 bases are TGTGCCAGCTCACCCCCGATTAGCACAGATACGCAGTATTTT.

This clonotype was seen a handful of times. This rearrangement joins TRBV4-1 to TRBJ1-2, with no clear D. V was clipped by 0 bases and J by 5 bases, with 10 bases between them. The CDR3 spans 14 residues. In germline, CDR1 is MGHRA, CDR2 YSYEKL. CDR3: CASSQDTKGYGYTF. CDR3 nucleotide sequence: TGCGCCAGCAGCCAAGATACGAAGGGTTATGGCTACACCTTC.

This clonotype was counted only a few times. The chain joins TRBV28 to TRBJ1-5, with 8 bases that match TRBD1. The V segment lost 6 bases and the J segment 2 bases; nucleotides outside the gene matches: 6. The CDR3 is 15 amino acids. Germline V gene lookup returns CDR1 MDHEN and CDR2 SYDVKM. CDR3 DNA sequence: TGTGCCAGCAGCTTCAGGGGGCGAGGCAATCAGCCCCAGCATTTT. Amino acid sequence: CASSFRGRGNQPQHF.

The rearrangement joins TRBV7-8 to TRBJ1-1; D unresolved. The CDR3 loop spans 13 amino acids. Germline assignment: CDR1 SGHVS and CDR2 FQNEAQ. Trimming took off 1 base at V and 5 bases at J, with 8 bases between the two ends. CDR3 bases: TGTGCCAGCAGCTTAGATGGGGATACTGAAGCTTTCTTT. Protein sequence: CASSLDGDTEAFF.

The V and J genes are TRBV24-1 and TRBJ2-1, with D perhaps matching TRBD2 (5 bases). The V end lost 0 bases, the J end lost 5 bases, and 10 bases lay between the germline ends. The CDR3 sequence is 15 residues long. Germline assignment: CDR1 KGHDR and CDR2 SFDVKD. The CDR3 DNA reads as TGTGCCACCAGTGATTTGACGGGATTTAACAATGAGCAGTTCTTC. Translation: CATSDLTGFNNEQFF.

The chain employs TRBV4-1 and TRBJ1-2; 7 bases agree with TRBD1. V was pared by 3 bases and J by 3 bases, with 1 base of the junction left unmatched. Germline assignment: CDR1 MGHRA and CDR2 YSYEKL. The CDR3 sequence is 13 residues long. The CDR3 sequence: CASSHQGDYGYTF. CDR3 bases: TGCGCCAGCAGCCATCAGGGGGACTATGGCTACACCTTC.

The V gene is TRBV5-1, the J gene TRBJ2-1, with 11 bases that match TRBD2. V was pared by 3 bases and J by 5 bases, with 1 base of the junction left unmatched. The CDR3 is 14 residues long. CDR1 is SGHRS and CDR2 is YFSETQ in the germline V gene. CDR3 nucleotides: TGCGCCAGCAGCTCGACTAGCGGGAACAATGAGCAGTTCTTC. Its protein is CASSSTSGNNEQFF.

At least ten counts were recorded for this clonotype. This chain joins TRBV12-3 or TRBV12-4 and TRBJ1-5, with TRBD1 as a possible D gene (5 bases). The CDR3 spans 15 residues. The ends were cut back, 8 bases at V and 5 bases at J, with 19 bases in the middle. CDR3: CASRSSGEGHQPQHF. DNA for the CDR3: TGTGCCAGCCGCTCCTCGGGGGAGGGACATCAGCCCCAGCATTTT.

V and J are TRBV18 and TRBJ2-2; D call uncertain. In germline, CDR1 is KGHSH, CDR2 LQKENI. The V end lost 0 bases, the J end lost 5 bases, and 10 bases lay between the germline ends. This CDR3 region has 15 residues. Written as DNA, the CDR3 is TGTGCCAGCTCACCACCACTGCAGATAACCGGGGAGCTGTTTTTT. Translation gives CASSPPLQITGELFF.

The genes are TRBV4-1 and TRBJ1-1, with 11 bases lining up with TRBD1. The germline CDR1 and CDR2 sequences are MGHRA and YSYEKL. V was pared by 1 base and J by 7 bases, with 8 bases of the junction left unmatched. The CDR3 is 16 amino acids. The CDR3: CASSQVRTGGRDEAFF. The CDR3 nucleotides are TGCGCCAGCAGCCAAGTCAGGACAGGGGGCAGGGATGAAGCTTTCTTT.

This clonotype was seen a handful of times. This rearrangement joins TRBV20-1 to TRBJ2-1; D possibly corresponds to TRBD1 (6 bases). CDR3 length equals 14 residues. Trimming shortened V by 5 bases and J by 5 bases, and 16 bases separated the two germline ends. Germline CDR1 reads DFQATT; CDR2 reads SNEGSKA (reference sequence). The CDR3 spells CSALHQDSNNEQFF. The CDR3 DNA is TGCAGTGCTCTACACCAGGACAGTAACAATGAGCAGTTCTTC.

In this sample, this clonotype turned up many times. V gene TRBV5-1 combines with J gene TRBJ2-7; 11 nucleotides align to TRBD2. The junction had 11 bases not matched to a gene; V was cut back by 3 bases and J by 3 bases. Germline-derived CDR1 and CDR2 are SGHRS and YFSETQ. The CDR3 loop spans 17 amino acids. CDR3 protein: CASSWLKTSGINYEQYF. DNA of the CDR3: TGCGCCAGCAGCTGGTTAAAGACTAGCGGGATTAACTACGAGCAGTACTTC.

This clonotype has more than one count but fewer than ten. The chain combines TRBV6-5 with TRBJ1-1; D may be TRBD1 (5 bases). The V end was cut by 8 bases, the J end by 7 bases, with 11 bases between. CDR1 MNHEY and CDR2 SVGAGI come from the germline V gene. The CDR3 totals 11 residues. The CDR3 is CASWQGLEAFF. Here the CDR3 DNA reads TGTGCCAGCTGGCAGGGCCTTGAAGCTTTCTTT.

This clonotype was found a few times. V is TRBV2 and J is TRBJ1-5; TRBD1 matches 7 bases. The junction had 5 bases not matched to a gene; V was cut back by 6 bases and J by 3 bases. The germline gives CDR1 SNHLY, CDR2 FYNNEI. There are 14 residues in the CDR3. The CDR3 here is CASSLTGTNQPQHF. CDR3 DNA sequence: TGTGCCAGCAGCCTGACAGGGACCAATCAGCCCCAGCATTTT.

The V and J genes are TRBV6-5 and TRBJ1-5; weak D call: TRBD1 (5 bases). V shed 6 bases and J shed 0 bases, with 12 bases lying between them. The germline gives CDR1 MNHEY, CDR2 SVGAGI. There are 15 residues in the CDR3. In nucleotides, the CDR3 is TGTGCCAGCAGATTCTCCGGGGGTAGCAATCAGCCCCAGCATTTT. It encodes CASRFSGGSNQPQHF.

This clonotype occurred a few times. The V and J genes are TRBV7-2 and TRBJ2-7; 9 bases align to TRBD2. The CDR3 has 16 amino acids. J gave up 6 bases and V 2 bases, and 11 bases lay outside the gene matches. Germline V gene data show CDR1 as SGHTA and CDR2 as FQGNSA. CDR3 nucleotide sequence: TGTGCCAGCAGCTTAATAAGTGCGGGGGGGTGGAGCGAGCAGTACTTC. It encodes CASSLISAGGWSEQYF.

V is TRBV20-1 and J is TRBJ2-7; TRBD2 aligns across 10 bases. V was clipped by 0 bases and J by 0 bases; unmatched bases: 8. This CDR3 spans 17 amino acids. Germline CDR1 and CDR2: DFQATT and SNEGSKA (reference sequence). DNA for the CDR3: TGCAGTGCTAGAGATCAAAGGAGCGGGAGGGCCTCCTACGAGCAGTACTTC. Residues: CSARDQRSGRASYEQYF.

In this sample, this clonotype turned up many times. This sequence joins TRBV4-2 and TRBJ2-1, with 10 positions matching TRBD2. The CDR3 extends over 13 amino acids. V gave up 4 bases and J gave up 7 bases; unmatched junction bases: 1. Germline CDR1 LGHNA, CDR2 YNFKEQ. CDR3 DNA sequence: TGTGCCAGCAGCCCTAGCGGGAGTAATGAGCAGTTCTTC. Translated, it gives CASSPSGSNEQFF.

The chain combines TRBV28 with TRBJ2-5, with 10 positions matching TRBD2. Germline CDR1 MDHEN, CDR2 SYDVKM. V dropped 4 bases and J dropped 4; count of bases not matched to a gene: 12. The CDR3 covers 17 residues. The CDR3 DNA reads TGTGCCAGCAGTTCCGCCTCTATGGTAGCGGGAGGAGAGACCCAGTACTTC. It specifies CASSSASMVAGGETQYF.

This clonotype has a handful of counts. CDR3 region: CACELGRTRTDTQYF. The CDR3 DNA sequence: TGTGCCTGCGAACTTGGGCGAACCCGCACAGATACGCAGTATTTT. The V and J genes are TRBV30 and TRBJ2-3; D gene uncertain. The germline CDR1 and CDR2 sequences are GTSNPN and SVGIG (reference sequence). V lost 6 bases and J lost 1, with 17 bases in between. The CDR3 extends over 15 amino acids. Using reference TRBV30 and TRBJ2-3 for the parts outside the CDR3, the full variable domain is SQTIHQWPATLVQPVGSPLSLECTVEGTSNPNLYWYRQAAGRGLQLLFYSVGIGQISSEVPQNLSASRPQDRQFILSSKKLLLSDSGFYLCACELGRTRTDTQYFGPGTRLTVL.

This clonotype was counted many times. One end of the junction varies from germline; a read error may be responsible. The chain has TRBV5-1 and TRBJ1-5; D possibly corresponds to TRBD1 (5 bases). Looked up from germline, CDR1 is SGHRS and CDR2 is YFSETQ. The CDR3 runs 14 residues. CDR3 residues: CASSLVGGNQPQHF. In DNA, the CDR3 is TGTGCCAGCAGCTTGGTAGGGGGCAATCAGCCCCAGCATTTT.

This clonotype was observed at least ten times. The chain employs TRBV4-3 and TRBJ2-2; D gene uncertain. From germline, CDR1 is LGHNA and CDR2 YSLEER. There are 16 residues in the CDR3. The germline V and J ends were trimmed by 1 base and 8 bases, with 17 bases remaining between them. The CDR3 sequence is CASSQGSGGRSGELFF. DNA of the CDR3: TGCGCCAGCAGCCAAGGCTCGGGCGGACGGAGTGGGGAGCTGTTTTTT.

This clonotype was found a few times. This rearrangement joins TRBV28 to TRBJ2-3, with 8 bases identical to TRBD2. This CDR3 contains 16 residues. The germline V gene has CDR1 MDHEN and CDR2 SYDVKM. V dropped 4 bases and J dropped 2; count of bases not matched to a gene: 8. The CDR3 protein is CASSSQRGSYTDTQYF. The CDR3 DNA reads as TGTGCCAGCAGTTCTCAGCGGGGGAGCTACACAGATACGCAGTATTTT.

The chain links TRBV30 to TRBJ2-7, with TRBD1 matching over 7 bases. V trimming: 1 base; J trimming: 0 bases; junction bases outside the gene matches: 6. This CDR3 has 15 residues. The germline V gene has CDR1 GTSNPN and CDR2 SVGIG (reference sequence). The CDR3: CAWSGGQSSSYEQYF. The CDR3 region has the DNA TGTGCCTGGAGTGGGGGACAGTCAAGCTCCTACGAGCAGTACTTC.